The subject of this entry is one T cell receptor (beta chain). Treatment described: approximately 18 received Ad26.COV2.S at low or high dose, single or two shots; several received placebo; per-sample allocation not given. Day 63 after the first injection of vaccine or placebo was the sampling time. This sample was included in a study of Ad26.COV2.S vaccination and SARS-CoV-2 variants. Libraries were prepared by immunoSEQ multiplex PCR; TCRdb keeps only in-frame clonotypes and omits some of them. The sample lists about 480,000 clones; approximately 88% were seen once. V shed 2 bases and J 4 bases; nucleotides not matched to a gene: 3. Looked up from germline, CDR1 is SGHRS and CDR2 is YFSETQ. CDR3 length: 14 residues.

The chain is built from TRBV5-1 and TRBJ2-5, with 9 nucleotides matching TRBD2. The sequence was collected from a person between 18 and 65 years old who received the Ad26.COV2.S COVID-19 vaccine or a placebo. This specimen consisted of peripheral blood, obtained in a trial of Ad26.COV2.S vaccine versus placebo. The DNA for the CDR3 is TGCGCCAGCAGCTTACGACTAGCGGTAGAGACCCAGTACTTC. This encodes CASSLRLAVETQYF.